One sample yielded the 3 T cell receptor beta chains listed below, sequenced in a study of OX40 agonist ivuxolimab in advanced cancers. Libraries were prepared by immunoSEQ multiplex PCR; TCRdb keeps only in-frame clonotypes and omits some of them. Altogether tens of thousands of clones are present, 82% being singletons, with the ten largest covering 1.9%. This sample comprised CD4+ or CD8+ T cells sorted from blood, obtained in a trial of the OX40 agonist ivuxolimab. Receptors originate from an adult with an advanced solid tumor such as melanoma, head and neck, liver or kidney cancer.

The chain joins TRBV28 to TRBJ2-1; D may match TRBD1 or TRBD2 (6 bases each). Germline-derived CDR1 and CDR2 are MDHEN and SYDVKM. CDR3 length: 14 amino acids. Trimming took 6 bases from V and 0 from J, leaving 9 bases between them. In DNA, the CDR3 is TGTGCCAGCAGCCGGGGGCCCTCCTACAATGAGCAGTTCTTC. Translated: CASSRGPSYNEQFF.

This chain links TRBV6-5 with TRBJ2-1; 7 positions match TRBD2. This CDR3 spans 13 amino acids. Germline V CDR1 and CDR2: MNHEY, SVGAGI. Trimming took 4 bases from V and 9 from J; bases not matched to a gene: 6. The DNA of the CDR3 is TGTGCCAGCAGTTCAAGACTAGCCGGTGAGCAGTTCTTC. It is translated as CASSSRLAGEQFF.

The chain recombines TRBV6-5 with TRBJ2-5; 7 bases line up with TRBD2. Germline lookup yields CDR1 MNHEY and CDR2 SVGAGI. The V and J ends lost 6 bases and 3 bases, in that order; junction bases with no gene match: 7. The CDR3 has 14 amino acids. CDR3 in amino acids: CASRGGWAEETQYF. The CDR3, as DNA: TGTGCCAGCAGGGGAGGGTGGGCGGAAGAGACCCAGTACTTC.